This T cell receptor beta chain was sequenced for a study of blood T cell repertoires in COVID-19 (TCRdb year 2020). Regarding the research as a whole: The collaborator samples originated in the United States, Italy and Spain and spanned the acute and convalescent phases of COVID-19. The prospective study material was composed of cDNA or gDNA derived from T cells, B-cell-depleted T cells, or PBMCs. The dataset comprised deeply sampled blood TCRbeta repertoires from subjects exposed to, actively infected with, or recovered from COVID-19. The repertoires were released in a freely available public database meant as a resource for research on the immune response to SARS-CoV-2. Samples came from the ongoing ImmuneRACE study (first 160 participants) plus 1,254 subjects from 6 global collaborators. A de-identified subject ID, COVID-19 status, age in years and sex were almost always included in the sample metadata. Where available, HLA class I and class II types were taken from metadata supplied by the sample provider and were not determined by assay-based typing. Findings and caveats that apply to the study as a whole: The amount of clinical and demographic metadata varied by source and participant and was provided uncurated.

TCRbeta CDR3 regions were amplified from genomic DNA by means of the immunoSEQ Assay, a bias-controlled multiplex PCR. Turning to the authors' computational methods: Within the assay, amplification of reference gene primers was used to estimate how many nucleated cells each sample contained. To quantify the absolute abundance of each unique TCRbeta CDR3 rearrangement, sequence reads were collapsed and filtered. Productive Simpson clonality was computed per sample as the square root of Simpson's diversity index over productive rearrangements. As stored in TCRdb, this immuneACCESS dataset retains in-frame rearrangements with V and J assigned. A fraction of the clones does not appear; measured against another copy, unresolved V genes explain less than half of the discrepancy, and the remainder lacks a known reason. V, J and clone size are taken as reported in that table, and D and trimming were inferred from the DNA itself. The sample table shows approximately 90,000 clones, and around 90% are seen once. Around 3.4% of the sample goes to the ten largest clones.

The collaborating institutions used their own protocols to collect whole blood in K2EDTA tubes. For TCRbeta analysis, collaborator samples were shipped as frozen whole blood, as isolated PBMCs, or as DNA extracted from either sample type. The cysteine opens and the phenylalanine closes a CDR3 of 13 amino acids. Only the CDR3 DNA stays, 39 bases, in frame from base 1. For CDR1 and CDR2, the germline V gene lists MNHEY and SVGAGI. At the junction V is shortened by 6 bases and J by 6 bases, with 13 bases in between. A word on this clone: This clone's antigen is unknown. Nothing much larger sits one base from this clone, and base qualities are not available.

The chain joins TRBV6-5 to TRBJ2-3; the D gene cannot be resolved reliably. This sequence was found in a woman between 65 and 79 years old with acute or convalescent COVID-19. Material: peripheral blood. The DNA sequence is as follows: TGTGCCAGCAGCTTCCAGTGGTTGGATACGCAGTATTTT. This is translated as CASSFQWLDTQYF.